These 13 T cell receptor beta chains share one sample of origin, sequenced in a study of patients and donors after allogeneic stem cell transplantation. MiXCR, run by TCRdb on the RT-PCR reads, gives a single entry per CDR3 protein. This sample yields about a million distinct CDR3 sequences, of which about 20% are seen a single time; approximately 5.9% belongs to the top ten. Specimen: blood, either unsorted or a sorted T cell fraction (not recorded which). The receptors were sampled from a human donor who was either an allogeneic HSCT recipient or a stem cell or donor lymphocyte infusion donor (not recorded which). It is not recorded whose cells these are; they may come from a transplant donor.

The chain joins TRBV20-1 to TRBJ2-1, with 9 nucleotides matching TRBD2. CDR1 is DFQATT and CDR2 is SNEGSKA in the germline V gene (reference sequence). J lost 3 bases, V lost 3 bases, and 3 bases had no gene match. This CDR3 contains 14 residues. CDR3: CSARKAGGYNEQFF. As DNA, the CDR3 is TGCAGTGCTAGGAAAGCGGGAGGCTACAATGAGCAGTTCTTC.

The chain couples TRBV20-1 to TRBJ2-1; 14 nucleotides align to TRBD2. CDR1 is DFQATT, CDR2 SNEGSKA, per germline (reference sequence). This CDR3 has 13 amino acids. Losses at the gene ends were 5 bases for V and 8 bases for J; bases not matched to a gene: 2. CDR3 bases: TGCAGTGCTGTGACTAGCGGGGGGGATGAGCAGTTCTTC. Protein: CSAVTSGGDEQFF.

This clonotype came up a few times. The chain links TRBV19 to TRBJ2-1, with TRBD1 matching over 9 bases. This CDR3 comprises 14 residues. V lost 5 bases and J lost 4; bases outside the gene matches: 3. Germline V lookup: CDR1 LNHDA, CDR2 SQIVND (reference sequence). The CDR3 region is CASSGGTGYNEQFF. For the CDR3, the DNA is TGTGCCAGTAGTGGAGGGACAGGGTACAATGAGCAGTTCTTC.

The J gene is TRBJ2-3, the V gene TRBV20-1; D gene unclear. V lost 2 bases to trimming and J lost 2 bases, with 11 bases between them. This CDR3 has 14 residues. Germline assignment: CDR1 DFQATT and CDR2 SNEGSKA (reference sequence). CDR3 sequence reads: CSARIGKNTDTQYF. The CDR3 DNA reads TGCAGTGCTAGAATTGGGAAAAACACAGATACGCAGTATTTT.

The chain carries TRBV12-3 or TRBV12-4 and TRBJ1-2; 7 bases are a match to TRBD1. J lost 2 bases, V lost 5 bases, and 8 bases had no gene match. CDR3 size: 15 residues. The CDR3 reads CASSPDRVPNYGYTF. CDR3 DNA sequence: TGTGCCAGCAGTCCAGACAGGGTCCCGAACTATGGCTACACCTTC.

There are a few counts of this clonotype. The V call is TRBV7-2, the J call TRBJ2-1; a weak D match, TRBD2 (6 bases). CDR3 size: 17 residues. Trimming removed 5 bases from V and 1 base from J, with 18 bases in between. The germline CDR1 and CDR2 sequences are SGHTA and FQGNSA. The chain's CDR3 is CASSHAFVGRSYNEQFF. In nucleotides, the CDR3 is TGTGCCAGCAGCCATGCTTTCGTGGGGAGGTCCTACAATGAGCAGTTCTTC.

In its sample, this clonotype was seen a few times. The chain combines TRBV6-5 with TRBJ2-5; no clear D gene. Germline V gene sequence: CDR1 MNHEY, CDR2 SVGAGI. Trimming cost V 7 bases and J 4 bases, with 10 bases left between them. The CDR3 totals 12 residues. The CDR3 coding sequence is TGTGCCAGCACAAATGGGTTAGAGACCCAGTACTTC. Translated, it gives CASTNGLETQYF.

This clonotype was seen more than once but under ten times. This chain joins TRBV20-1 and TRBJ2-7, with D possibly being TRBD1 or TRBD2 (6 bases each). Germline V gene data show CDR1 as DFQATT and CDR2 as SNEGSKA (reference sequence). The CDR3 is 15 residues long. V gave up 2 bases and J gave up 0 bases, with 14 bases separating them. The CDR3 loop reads CSARRGEVFSYEQYF. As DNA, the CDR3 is TGCAGTGCTAGAAGGGGGGAAGTTTTCTCCTACGAGCAGTACTTC.

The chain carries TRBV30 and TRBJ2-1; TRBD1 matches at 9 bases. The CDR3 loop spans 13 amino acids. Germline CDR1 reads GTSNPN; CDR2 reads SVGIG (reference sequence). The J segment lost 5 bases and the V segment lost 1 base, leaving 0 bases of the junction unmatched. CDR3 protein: CAWSGDRDNEQFF. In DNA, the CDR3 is TGTGCCTGGAGTGGGGACAGGGACAATGAGCAGTTCTTC.

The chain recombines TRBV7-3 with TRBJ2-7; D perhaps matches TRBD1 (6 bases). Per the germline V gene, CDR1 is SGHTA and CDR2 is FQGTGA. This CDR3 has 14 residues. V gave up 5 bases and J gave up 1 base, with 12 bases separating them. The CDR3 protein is CASSPGHPSYEQYF. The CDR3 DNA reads TGTGCCAGCAGCCCGGGACACCCTTCCTACGAGCAGTACTTC.

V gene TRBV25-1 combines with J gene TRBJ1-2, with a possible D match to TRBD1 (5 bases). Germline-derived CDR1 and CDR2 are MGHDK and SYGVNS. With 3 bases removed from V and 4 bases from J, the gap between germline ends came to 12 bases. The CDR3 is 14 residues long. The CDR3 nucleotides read TGTGCCAGCAGTGACTTCGGGGGAACCTATGGCTACACCTTC. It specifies CASSDFGGTYGYTF.

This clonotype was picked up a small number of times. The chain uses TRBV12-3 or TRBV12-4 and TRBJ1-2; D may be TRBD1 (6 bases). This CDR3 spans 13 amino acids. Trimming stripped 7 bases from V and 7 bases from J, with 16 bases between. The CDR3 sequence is CASTPGGGRGYTF. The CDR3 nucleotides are TGTGCCAGCACCCCGGGAGGGGGTCGTGGCTACACCTTC.

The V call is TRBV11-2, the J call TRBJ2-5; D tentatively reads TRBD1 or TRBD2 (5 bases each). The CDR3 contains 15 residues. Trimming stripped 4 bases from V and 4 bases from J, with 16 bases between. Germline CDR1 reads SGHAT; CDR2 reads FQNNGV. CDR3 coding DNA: TGTGCCAGCAGCTCCAGTACGGGACGTGGAGAGACCCAGTACTTC. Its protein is CASSSSTGRGETQYF. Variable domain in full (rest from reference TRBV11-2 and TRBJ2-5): EAGVAQSPRYKIIEKRQSVAFWCNPISGHATLYWYQQILGQGPKLLIQFQNNGVVDDSQLPKDRFSAERLKGVDSTLKIQPAKLEDSAVYLCASSSSTGRGETQYFGPGTRLLVL.